The clone carrying this T cell receptor beta chain was seen at least ten times. What it binds is not known. Tregs were sorted as CD4+CD25+CD127-/low cells. General observations from the study: Tumor memory CD4+ T cell TCR gene usage clustered with blood and lymph node memory CD4+ cells and lymph node naive CD4+ cells.

The V end was cut by 2 bases, the J end by 5 bases, with 18 bases between. The germline V gene encodes CDR1 MNHEY and CDR2 SVGAGI. This CDR3 is built from 16 residues. TCRdb re-called the 5' RACE reads through MiXCR, storing one row per CDR3 protein. The profile shows 52,000 or so distinct CDR3 sequences, roughly 20% of them singletons. The V and J genes are TRBV6-5 and TRBJ1-2; a weak D match, TRBD1 (6 bases). The sequenced sample consisted of tumor-infiltrating Tregs sorted from the breast tumor. The TCR sequence derives from a female donor with breast cancer. The CDR3 region has the DNA TGTGCCAGCAGTTACGGGGGCGCGGGGTCCTATTATGGCTACACCTTC. The encoded protein is CASSYGGAGSYYGYTF.